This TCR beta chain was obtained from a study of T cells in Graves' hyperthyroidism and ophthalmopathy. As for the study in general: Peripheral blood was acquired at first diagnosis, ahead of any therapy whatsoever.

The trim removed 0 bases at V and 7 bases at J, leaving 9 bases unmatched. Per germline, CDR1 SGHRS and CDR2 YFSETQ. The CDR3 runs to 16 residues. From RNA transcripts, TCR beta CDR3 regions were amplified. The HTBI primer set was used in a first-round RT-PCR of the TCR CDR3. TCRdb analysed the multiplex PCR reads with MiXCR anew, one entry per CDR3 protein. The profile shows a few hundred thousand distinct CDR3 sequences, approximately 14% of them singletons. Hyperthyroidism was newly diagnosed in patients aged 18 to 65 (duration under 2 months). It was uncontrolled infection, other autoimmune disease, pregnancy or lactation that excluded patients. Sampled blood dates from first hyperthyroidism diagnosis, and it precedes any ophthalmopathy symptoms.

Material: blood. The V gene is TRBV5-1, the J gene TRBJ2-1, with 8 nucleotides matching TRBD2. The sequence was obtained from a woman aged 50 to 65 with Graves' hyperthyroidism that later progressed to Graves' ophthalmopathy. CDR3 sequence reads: CASSLAVAGGGNEQFF. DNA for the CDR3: TGCGCCAGCAGCTTGGCCGTTGCGGGAGGTGGGAATGAGCAGTTCTTC.